This T cell receptor beta chain was documented in a study of T cells expressing NK-cell markers. As for the study in general: One of eight sequenced donors was HCMV-seronegative; the other seven were seropositive. Study-wide results and caveats: Of the CD8+ T cells in more than five donors, about 1.0-7.0% belonged to dominant NKG2C+ clonotypes. Several of the donors also had these clonotypes leading their CD3+CD56-NKG2C+ fraction.

In regard to this clonotype: Its antigen remains unidentified.

Germline CDR1 is DFQATT and CDR2 is SNEGSKA (reference sequence). The length of the CDR3 is 16 residues. Production of TCR beta cDNA relied on 5'RACE template switching with UMIs. For each CDR3 protein, TCRdb gives one entry from its re-call of the 5' RACE reads, without DNA. The table lists 350,000 to 400,000 distinct CDR3 sequences, with roughly a tenth in the top ten. This chain links TRBV20-1 with TRBJ1-1; TCRdb calls TRBD1, which cannot be checked without DNA. The sequenced sample consisted of blood T cells: a sorted CD56 or NKG2C T cell subset, CD4+ or CD8+ T cells, or bulk PBMC T cells (not recorded which). The clonotype was recovered from a woman between 50 and 59 years old in good health. The CDR3 protein is CSARGGGVELGDEAFF.